This T cell receptor beta chain was identified in a study of cytomegalovirus exposure and HLA in healthy donors. Broader study findings: Using the classifier, cytomegalovirus status was reportedly diagnosed with high specificity and sensitivity. According to the study, 150 to 200 TCR beta chains were cytomegalovirus-associated.

Those who donated were healthy bone marrow donors. It was with 60 Vbeta and 13 Jbeta primers that the PCR ran. Using immunoSEQ multiplex PCR, the repertoire was profiled, and TCRdb retains in-frame clones only, with some absent. The table records some 250,000 clones, more than 75% of them present only once. The CDR3 runs to 14 residues. In germline, CDR1 is PRHDT, CDR2 FYEKMQ (reference sequence). Details on this clone: Its antigen is still unknown.

Specimen: PBMCs. The TCR sequence derives from a woman in her thirties or forties in good health and CMV-seropositive. The chain links TRBV13 to TRBJ2-5; 10 bases map to TRBD2. The J call may be in error: the DNA end matches TRBJ2-7 better. CDR3 in DNA: TGTGCCAGCAGCCGGCGGACTAGCGGCTACGAGCAGTACTTC. This gives the protein CASSRRTSGYEQYF.